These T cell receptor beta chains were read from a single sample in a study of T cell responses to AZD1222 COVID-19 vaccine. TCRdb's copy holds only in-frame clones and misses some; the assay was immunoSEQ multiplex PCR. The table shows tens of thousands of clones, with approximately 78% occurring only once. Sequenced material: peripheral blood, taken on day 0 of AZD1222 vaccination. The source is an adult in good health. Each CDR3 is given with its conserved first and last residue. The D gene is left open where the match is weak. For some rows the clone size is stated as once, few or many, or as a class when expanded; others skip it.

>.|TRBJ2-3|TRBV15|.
CATSRDPDTDTQYF
TGTGCCACCAGCAGAGATCCCGACACAGATACGCAGTATTTT
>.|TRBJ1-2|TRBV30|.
CAWLSRIYGYTF
TGTGCCTGGCTGAGCAGGATCTATGGCTACACCTTC
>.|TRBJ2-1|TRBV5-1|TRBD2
CASSAGLAGGLSSYNEQFF
TGCGCCAGCAGCGCAGGACTAGCGGGAGGCCTGAGCTCCTACAATGAGCAGTTCTTC
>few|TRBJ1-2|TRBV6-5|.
CASRDSSYGYTF
TGTGCCAGCAGAGACAGCTCCTATGGCTACACCTTC
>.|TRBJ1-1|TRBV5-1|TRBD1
CASSQGQMINTEAFF
TGCGCCAGCAGCCAGGGACAGATGATCAACACTGAAGCTTTCTTT
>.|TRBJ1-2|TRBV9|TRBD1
CASGAGTGLVYGYTF
TGTGCCAGCGGGGCCGGGACAGGGTTGGTCTATGGCTACACCTTC
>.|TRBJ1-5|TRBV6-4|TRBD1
CASSPTGGEWAQHF
TGTGCCAGCAGTCCCACAGGGGGCGAATGGGCCCAGCATTTT
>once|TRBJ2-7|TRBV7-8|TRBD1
CASSLSGTGAYEQYF
TGTGCCAGCAGCTTATCGGGGACAGGAGCCTACGAGCAGTACTTC
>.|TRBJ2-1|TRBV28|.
CASRKWTSSYNEQFF
TGTGCCAGCAGAAAATGGACCAGCTCCTACAATGAGCAGTTCTTC
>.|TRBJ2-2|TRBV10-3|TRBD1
CAISEVGTEAANTGELFF
TGTGCCATCAGTGAAGTGGGGACAGAGGCAGCGAACACCGGGGAGCTGTTTTTT
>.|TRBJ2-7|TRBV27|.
CASSFDRWRSSYEQYF
TGTGCCAGCAGTTTTGACAGGTGGAGAAGCTCCTACGAGCAGTACTTC
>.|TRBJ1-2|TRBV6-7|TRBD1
CANTQPGGHGYTF
TGTGCCAACACACAACCAGGGGGGCATGGCTACACCTTC
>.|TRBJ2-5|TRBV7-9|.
CASSLGEETQYF
TGTGCCAGCAGCCTAGGTGAAGAGACCCAGTACTTC
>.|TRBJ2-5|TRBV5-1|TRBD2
CASTIGTSGRMETQYF
TGCGCCAGCACCATTGGGACTAGCGGGAGAATGGAGACCCAGTACTTC
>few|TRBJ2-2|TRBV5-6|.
CASSLVQGGTGELFF
TGTGCCAGCAGCTTGGTTCAGGGAGGAACCGGGGAGCTGTTTTTT
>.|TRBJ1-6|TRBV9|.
CASSPHLGQPFSYNSPLHF
TGTGCCAGCAGCCCACACCTTGGACAGCCCTTCTCCTATAATTCACCCCTCCACTTT
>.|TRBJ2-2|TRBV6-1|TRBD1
CASSEIATGWAGELFF
TGTGCCAGCAGTGAAATAGCGACAGGGTGGGCCGGGGAGCTGTTTTTT
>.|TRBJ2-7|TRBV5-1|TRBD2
CASSLDAGTSDSYEQYF
TGCGCCAGCAGCTTGGACGCTGGGACTAGCGACTCCTACGAGCAGTACTTC
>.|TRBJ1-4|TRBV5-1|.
CASSSFGAGEKLFF
TGCGCCAGCAGCTCCTTCGGGGCGGGGGAAAAACTGTTTTTT
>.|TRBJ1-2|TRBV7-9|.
CASSLEGAYGYTF
TGTGCCAGCAGCTTAGAAGGGGCCTATGGCTACACCTTC
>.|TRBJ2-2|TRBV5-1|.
CASSLAPLWGELFF
TGCGCCAGCAGCTTGGCCCCTCTTTGGGGGGAGCTGTTTTTT
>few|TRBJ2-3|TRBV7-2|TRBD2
CASSLAGTSGSYTDTQYF
TGTGCCAGCAGCTTAGCGGGGACTAGCGGGAGCTACACAGATACGCAGTATTTT
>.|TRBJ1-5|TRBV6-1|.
CASSEYRATEPQHF
TGTGCCAGCAGTGAATATCGGGCGACGGAGCCCCAGCATTTT
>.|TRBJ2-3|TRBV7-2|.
CASSLALSTQYF
TGTGCCAGCAGCTTAGCCCTTTCTACGCAGTATTTT
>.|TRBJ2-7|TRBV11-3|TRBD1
CASSPGTGTGEQYF
TGTGCCAGCAGCCCCGGGACAGGGACGGGCGAGCAGTACTTC
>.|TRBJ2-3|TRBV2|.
CASMRGIETDTQYF
TGTGCCAGCATGAGGGGGATCGAGACAGATACGCAGTATTTT
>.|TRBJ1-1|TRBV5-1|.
CASSQTQNTEAFF
TGCGCCAGCAGCCAGACACAGAACACTGAAGCTTTCTTT
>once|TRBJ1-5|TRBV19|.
CASRPTGSNQPQHF
TGTGCCAGTAGACCGACAGGAAGCAATCAGCCCCAGCATTTT
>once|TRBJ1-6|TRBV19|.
CASSIGLYSPLHF
TGTGCCAGTAGTATTGGGTTGTATTCACCCCTCCACTTT
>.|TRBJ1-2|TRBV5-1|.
CASSAGQSYGYTF
TGCGCCAGCAGCGCAGGACAGTCCTATGGCTACACCTTC
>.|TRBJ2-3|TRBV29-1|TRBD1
CSVELGQGTDTQYF
TGCAGCGTTGAATTAGGACAGGGAACAGATACGCAGTATTTT
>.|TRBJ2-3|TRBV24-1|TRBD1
CATSDLTGSSQYF
TGTGCCACCAGTGACCTGACAGGGAGTTCGCAGTATTTT
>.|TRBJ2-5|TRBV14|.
CASSRLESRETQYF
TGTGCCAGCAGCCGCCTAGAGTCTAGAGAGACCCAGTACTTC
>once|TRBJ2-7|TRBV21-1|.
CASSKSGPQIRHEQYF
TGTGCCAGCAGCAAATCCGGGCCTCAAATTCGCCACGAGCAGTACTTC
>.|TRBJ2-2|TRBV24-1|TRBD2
CATSAGGDTGELFF
TGTGCCACCAGCGCGGGAGGGGATACCGGGGAGCTGTTTTTT
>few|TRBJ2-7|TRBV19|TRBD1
CASSPAGTGRVEQYF
TGTGCCAGTAGCCCCGCCGGGACAGGGCGCGTGGAGCAGTACTTC
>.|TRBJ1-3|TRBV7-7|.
CASSLYPGNTIYF
TGTGCTAGCAGCTTATACCCTGGAAACACCATATATTTT
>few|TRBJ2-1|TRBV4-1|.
CASSQDGPHRWDYNEQFF
TGCGCCAGCAGCCAAGACGGACCCCACCGTTGGGATTACAATGAGCAGTTCTTC
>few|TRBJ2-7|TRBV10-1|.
CASSESPRTNEQYF
TGCGCCAGCAGTGAGTCCCCCCGGACTAACGAGCAGTACTTC
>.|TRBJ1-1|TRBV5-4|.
CASSWEQQNTEAFF
TGTGCCAGCAGCTGGGAGCAGCAGAACACTGAAGCTTTCTTT
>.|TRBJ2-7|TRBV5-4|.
CASSLVSGKEYF
TGTGCCAGCAGCTTGGTATCCGGGAAAGAGTACTTC
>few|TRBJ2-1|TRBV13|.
CASSFYNEQFF
TGTGCCAGCAGCTTCTACAATGAGCAGTTCTTC
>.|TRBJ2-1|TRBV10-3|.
CAISEMGSTYEQFF
TGTGCCATCAGTGAGATGGGTTCTACCTATGAGCAGTTCTTC
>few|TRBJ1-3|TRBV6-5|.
CARRPASGNTIYF
TGTGCCAGACGACCAGCGTCTGGAAACACCATATATTTT
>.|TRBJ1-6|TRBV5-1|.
CASSTYTANSPLHF
TGCGCCAGCAGCACGTACACGGCTAATTCACCCCTCCACTTT
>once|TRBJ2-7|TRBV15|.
CATSRDPPTGEPGGSSNEQYF
TGTGCCACCAGCAGAGATCCCCCGACAGGGGAACCGGGCGGGAGTTCCAACGAGCAGTACTTC
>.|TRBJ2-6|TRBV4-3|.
CASSRLSLTDLPSGANVLTF
TGCGCCAGCAGCCGCCTAAGTTTGACGGACCTCCCCTCTGGGGCCAACGTCCTGACTTTC
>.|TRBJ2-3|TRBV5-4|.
CASSLGTSEVADTQYF
TGTGCCAGCAGCTTGGGGACCTCGGAGGTGGCAGATACGCAGTATTTT
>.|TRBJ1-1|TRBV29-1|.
CSVGGVNTEAFF
TGCAGCGTTGGGGGTGTGAACACTGAAGCTTTCTTT
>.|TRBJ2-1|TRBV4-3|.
CASSQESPGSNNNEQFF
TGCGCCAGCAGCCAAGAGTCTCCCGGGAGCAACAACAATGAGCAGTTCTTC
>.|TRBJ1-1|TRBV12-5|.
CASGLRPDTEAFF
TGTGCTAGTGGTTTAAGACCGGACACTGAAGCTTTCTTT
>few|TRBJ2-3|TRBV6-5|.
CASNTDKLYTDTQYF
TGTGCCAGCAACACGGACAAGCTTTACACAGATACGCAGTATTTT
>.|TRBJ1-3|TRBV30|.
CAWSWGGVSYF
TGTGCCTGGAGTTGGGGCGGGGTGTCCTATTTT
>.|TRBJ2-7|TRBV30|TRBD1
CAWDRGPHEQYF
TGTGCCTGGGACAGGGGGCCCCACGAGCAGTACTTC